The entry below describes one T cell receptor (beta chain). Original processing methods: Estimation of nucleated cell counts relied on the amplification of reference gene primers. Profiled with immunoSEQ multiplex PCR; TCRdb holds only in-frame clones, not every one. That table is the source of V, J and clone size, and D and trimming were worked out from the DNA. The sample lists some 250,000 clones, more than 70% occurring once. CDR1 and CDR2 (germline): MNHNY, SVGAGI (reference sequence). The CDR3 has 14 residues. The V gene lost 7 bases and the J gene lost 2 bases, with 11 bases spanning the gap. This sample is part of a study of blood T cell repertoires in COVID-19. Study as a whole: In each case, the material was cDNA or gDNA derived from T cells, B-cell-depleted T cells, or PBMCs.

The sequence came from a woman aged 40 to 55 who had recovered from COVID-19. The chain joins TRBV6-6 to TRBJ1-4; D is perhaps TRBD1 (6 bases). The sample consisted of peripheral blood. This CDR3 reads CASILQGTNEKLFF. The CDR3 DNA is TGTGCCAGCATTTTACAGGGTACTAATGAAAAACTGTTTTTT.